This TCR beta chain was found in a study of CD8+ T cells in alopecia areata. CD4, CD8alpha, NKG2D, NKG2ACE and other markers were used to sort pooled cutaneous lymph node cells. Germline-derived CDR1 and CDR2 are FNHDT and SITEND (reference sequence). The CDR3 covers 14 residues. Note on this clone: Genes and germline come from the mouse. The read terminates 4 residues ahead of where the CDR3 ends, so the germline J gene completes it.

Reverse transcription of extracted RNA yielded cDNA, which provided the sequencing template. The assay was immunoSEQ multiplex PCR, and TCRdb's table has in-frame clones only and misses some. The record shows roughly 260,000 clones for this sample, with no singletons present. The receptor was isolated from a C3H/HeJ mouse with alopecia areata. The mouse strain carries the MHC haplotype H2-k. The sample taken for sequencing was CD4+ T cells sorted from a lymph node. This chain joins TRBV19 and TRBJ2-3, with 9 nucleotides matching TRBD1. The CDR3 here is CASSMGTGIETLYF. The covered CDR3 bases are TGTGCCAGCAGTATGGGGACAGGGATAGAA. The full variable domain, its missing parts supplied by reference TRBV19 and TRBJ2-3, is GGIITQTPKFLIGQEGQKLTLKCQQNFNHDTMYWYRQDSGKGLRLIYYSITENDLQKGDLSEGYDASREKKSSFSLTVTSAQKNEMAVFLCASSMGTGIETLYFGSGTRLTVL.